Presented here are 10 T cell receptor beta chains from one specimen sequenced in a study of technical replicates of blood from several donors. The repertoire was sequenced with immunoSEQ multiplex PCR; TCRdb's copy has only in-frame clones and lacks some. The profile shows 90,000 to 100,000 clones, 90% to 96% of them singletons. The source material was T cells isolated from PBMCs. The source is a human donor in good health.

The chain has TRBV4-1 and TRBJ1-1; D ambiguous. With 4 bases removed from V and 1 base from J, the gap between germline ends came to 10 bases. Germline assignment: CDR1 MGHRA and CDR2 YSYEKL. This CDR3 spans 14 amino acids. The CDR3 nucleotides read TGCGCCAGCAGCCGAGGGCAGGAGAACACTGAAGCTTTCTTT. This encodes CASSRGQENTEAFF.

V usage is TRBV11-1 and J usage is TRBJ2-7; 8 bases are shared with TRBD2. V lost 1 base and J lost 0; bases outside the gene matches: 2. Per the germline V gene, CDR1 is SGHAT and CDR2 is FQDESV (reference sequence). This CDR3 has 15 residues. As DNA, the CDR3 is TGTGCCAGCAGCTTAGGAGCGGGGGTCTCCTACGAGCAGTACTTC. It translates to CASSLGAGVSYEQYF.

The chain couples TRBV29-1 to TRBJ2-7; D unclear. CDR1 SQVTM and CDR2 ANQGSEA come from the germline V gene. V dropped 5 bases and J dropped 2 bases, with 13 bases sitting between them. The CDR3 is 13 residues long. The CDR3 loop reads CSVSTTFTYEQYF. The CDR3 DNA reads TGCAGCGTTAGTACTACCTTTACCTACGAGCAGTACTTC.

V and J are TRBV13 and TRBJ2-7; 9 nucleotides agree with TRBD2. V trimming: 6 bases; J trimming: 0 bases; junction bases outside the gene matches: 9. Germline V CDR1 and CDR2: PRHDT, FYEKMQ (reference sequence). The CDR3 extends over 16 amino acids. Written as DNA, the CDR3 is TGTGCCAGCAGATCAGGACTAGCGCCAAACTCCTACGAGCAGTACTTC. It translates to CASRSGLAPNSYEQYF.

The chain combines TRBV27 with TRBJ2-5; possible D gene TRBD2, 6 bases. From germline, CDR1 is MNHEY and CDR2 SMNVEV (reference sequence). The CDR3 has 19 amino acids. The V end lost 1 base, the J end lost 2 bases, and 23 bases lay between the germline ends. The CDR3 nucleotides are TGTGCCAGCAGTTTATATACCCCTTTAGGTAGCGGCTCTCAAGAGACCCAGTACTTC. It specifies CASSLYTPLGSGSQETQYF.

The sample holds one count of this clone. The chain has TRBV11-2 and TRBJ2-5; D might be TRBD1 (5 bases). Trimming removed 4 bases at V and 3 bases at J, with 9 bases between. Looked up from germline, CDR1 is SGHAT and CDR2 is FQNNGV. The CDR3 consists of 13 residues. CDR3 coding DNA: TGTGCCAGCAGCTCCCCCAGGGAAGAGACCCAGTACTTC. Residues: CASSSPREETQYF. Supplemented by reference TRBV11-2 and TRBJ2-5, the full variable domain reads EAGVAQSPRYKIIEKRQSVAFWCNPISGHATLYWYQQILGQGPKLLIQFQNNGVVDDSQLPKDRFSAERLKGVDSTLKIQPAKLEDSAVYLCASSSPREETQYFGPGTRLLVL.

V usage is TRBV30 and J usage is TRBJ2-5; 11 positions match TRBD2. The CDR3 spans 15 residues. Trimming at V came to 4 bases and at J to 0 bases, leaving 4 bases not matched to a gene. Germline V lookup: CDR1 GTSNPN, CDR2 SVGIG (reference sequence). CDR3 in amino acids: CAWNPGLADQETQYF. The CDR3 DNA is TGTGCCTGGAATCCGGGACTAGCGGACCAAGAGACCCAGTACTTC.

The V gene is TRBV18, the J gene TRBJ2-2; weak D call: TRBD2 (6 bases). The V gene's germline CDR1 is KGHSH and CDR2 LQKENI. The length of the CDR3 is 17 residues. With 3 bases removed from V and 2 bases from J, the gap between germline ends came to 16 bases. In DNA form, the CDR3 reads TGTGCCAGCTCACCGATTACTAGCCCGGGAAACACCGGGGAGCTGTTTTTT. Its protein product is CASSPITSPGNTGELFF.

The rearrangement uses TRBV2 and TRBJ1-2, with 9 bases matching TRBD1. V lost 8 bases, J lost 7 bases, and 8 bases stayed unmatched. Per the germline V gene, CDR1 is SNHLY and CDR2 is FYNNEI. CDR3 length: 13 residues. This CDR3 reads CASSRDRVSGYTF. CDR3 nucleotides: TGTGCCAGCTCCCGGGACAGGGTTTCTGGCTACACCTTC.

This chain links TRBV7-9 with TRBJ1-3; no clear D. Trimming pared 5 bases from V and 0 bases from J, leaving 20 bases between. This CDR3 is 18 amino acids long. CDR1 and CDR2 from the germline V gene are SEHNR and FQNEAQ (reference sequence). The CDR3 sequence: CASSPLLRPVYSGNTIYF. As DNA, the CDR3 is TGTGCCAGCAGCCCCCTCCTCAGGCCTGTTTACTCTGGAAACACCATATATTTT.